These T cell receptor beta chains were read from a single sample in a study of shared clonotypes between healthy human individuals. Profiled with immunoSEQ multiplex PCR; TCRdb holds only in-frame clones, not every one. In the table there are about 480,000 clones, 75% to 80% of which are singletons. Sample: PBMCs. The origin of the receptors is a middle-aged woman in good health. Some clones in this sample may be carry-over from other donors' samples. The CDR3 runs from the conserved cysteine through the conserved F or W. Fields, in order: J gene, D gene, V gene, clone size, CDR3 DNA, CDR3 protein. D genes are given only for firm matches. The size entry is marked missing in some rows and otherwise reads once, few, many or a size class.

TRBJ2-7,-,TRBV6-5,-,TGTGCCAGCAGTTATAGAAGCGAGCAGTACTTC,CASSYRSEQYF
TRBJ2-1,-,TRBV21-1,-,TGTGCCAGCAGCAGGTGCAGGGAGGCAAAGAATGAGCAGTTCTTC,CASSRCREAKNEQFF
TRBJ1-4,TRBD1,TRBV4-2,few,TGTGCCAGCAGCCAAGGACAGGGGTGGGTTGCAACTAATGAAAAACTGTTTTTT,CASSQGQGWVATNEKLFF
TRBJ1-4,TRBD1,TRBV11-2,-,TGTGCCAGCAGCTTAAATACAGGGGGCGGTGAAAAACTGTTTTTT,CASSLNTGGGEKLFF
TRBJ1-1,TRBD1,TRBV5-1,-,TGCGCCAGCAGCTGGACAGGGTCCAGTGGCGGTAGCACTGAAGCTTTCTTT,CASSWTGSSGGSTEAFF
TRBJ1-1,-,TRBV5-8,-,TGTGCCAGCAGCTTGGAGCAGGGTTACACTGAAGCTTTCTTT,CASSLEQGYTEAFF
TRBJ1-1,-,TRBV7-2,few,TGTGCCAGCAGCATCCTTCGGGGCACTGAAGCTTTCTTT,CASSILRGTEAFF
TRBJ2-1,TRBD2,TRBV2,-,TGTGCCAGCGGTCAAACTAGCGACAATGAGCAGTTCTTC,CASGQTSDNEQFF
TRBJ2-1,-,TRBV18,-,TGTGCCAGCTCACTTACAGGGAGCTCCTACAATGAGCAGTTCTTC,CASSLTGSSYNEQFF
TRBJ2-1,TRBD2,TRBV7-3,once,TGTGCCAGCAGCTACGGACTAGCGGTGTACAATGAGCAGTTCTTC,CASSYGLAVYNEQFF
TRBJ1-3,-,TRBV7-9,many,TGTGCCAGCGCCAAGGGGTCTGGAAACACCATATATTTT,CASAKGSGNTIYF
TRBJ1-1,-,TRBV19,-,TGTGCCAGTAGTAAGGGGTCGAGGAACACTGAAGCTTTCTTT,CASSKGSRNTEAFF
TRBJ1-3,-,TRBV7-4,few,TGTGCCAGCAGCTTAGCCGGCAGGACGGCTGGAAACACCATATATTTT,CASSLAGRTAGNTIYF
TRBJ2-5,TRBD1,TRBV5-6,-,TGTGCCAGCAGCTTGGCTATTGGGACAGAGAACCAAGAGACCCAGTACTTC,CASSLAIGTENQETQYF
TRBJ2-1,TRBD2,TRBV7-9,once,TGTGCCAGCAGCCCTAGCGGGAATGAGCAGTTCTTC,CASSPSGNEQFF
TRBJ2-4,-,TRBV7-9,-,TGTGCCAGCAGCTTATGGTCAGGGACCAAAAACATTCAGTACTTC,CASSLWSGTKNIQYF
TRBJ2-4,TRBD2,TRBV7-2,once,TGTGCCAGCAGCTTTACCGGAACTAGCGGAAACATTCAGTACTTC,CASSFTGTSGNIQYF
TRBJ1-1,-,TRBV18,few,TGTGCCAGCTCAACGGACAGGAACACTGAAGCTTTCTTT,CASSTDRNTEAFF
TRBJ1-3,-,TRBV9,-,TGTGCCAGCAGCGTAGATGAGGACGGAAACACCATATATTTT,CASSVDEDGNTIYF
TRBJ1-1,TRBD1,TRBV19,-,TGTGCCAGTAACCCCGGGACAGGTCTCACTGAAGCTTTCTTT,CASNPGTGLTEAFF
TRBJ1-2,-,TRBV28,-,TGTGCCAGCACCCCTATAGGTTATGGCTACACCTTC,CASTPIGYGYTF
TRBJ2-7,-,TRBV9,-,TGTGCCAGCAGCGTAGCACTAGAGGGGTACGAGCAGTACTTC,CASSVALEGYEQYF
TRBJ2-1,-,TRBV5-1,-,TGCGCCAGCAGCTCCGCAAAGGACGTCTACAATGAGCAGTTCTTC,CASSSAKDVYNEQFF
TRBJ1-5,-,TRBV6-5,-,TGTGCCAGCACCCCGGCAGGGGTCCCGGGTCAGCCCCAGCATTTT,CASTPAGVPGQPQHF
TRBJ1-1,-,TRBV29-1,once,TGCAGCGTTGCCGCCGGGAGGGGGAGGACTAGCGGCACTGAAGCTTTCTTT,CSVAAGRGRTSGTEAFF
TRBJ2-5,-,TRBV7-9,once,TGTGCCAGCACACTGCGGATACAAGAGACCCAGTACTTC,CASTLRIQETQYF
TRBJ2-5,-,TRBV15,-,TGTGCCACCAGCAAAACGTACCTAGCTCCCGTCTACTTC,CATSKTYLAPVYF
TRBJ2-7,TRBD2,TRBV9,-,TGTGCCAGCAGCGTTACTAGCGGGAATACCTACGAGCAGTACTTC,CASSVTSGNTYEQYF
TRBJ2-7,-,TRBV19,-,TGTGCCAGTAGCACCCGGGGTCCCCCCTACGAGCAGTACTTC,CASSTRGPPYEQYF
TRBJ1-3,-,TRBV6-1,-,TGTGCCAGCGACAGCTCCTCTGGAAACACCATATATTTT,CASDSSSGNTIYF
TRBJ2-7,-,TRBV5-1,-,TGCGCCAGCAGCCTGCAGGAGGGCGAGCAGTACTTC,CASSLQEGEQYF
TRBJ1-4,-,TRBV15,-,TGTGCCACCAGCGCTCGGGGCCAGGCTAATGAAAAACTGTTTTTT,CATSARGQANEKLFF
TRBJ2-1,-,TRBV7-6,-,TGTGCCAGCAGCCCCACACGCGGCCTGACCTACAATGAGCAGTTCTTC,CASSPTRGLTYNEQFF
TRBJ1-1,TRBD1,TRBV4-1,-,TGCGCCAGCAGCCAGGGGGACAGGGCTGAAGCTTTCTTT,CASSQGDRAEAFF
TRBJ2-3,-,TRBV10-1,-,TGCGCCAGCAGTGAGTCGGGAGGCACAGATACGCAGTATTTT,CASSESGGTDTQYF
TRBJ2-5,-,TRBV18,-,TGTGCCAGCTCACCGGCCCTAGCTGGGGAGACCCAGTACTTC,CASSPALAGETQYF
TRBJ2-7,TRBD2,TRBV6-1,-,TGTGCCAGCAGCCCCGGACTAGCGCGTTACGAGCAGTACTTC,CASSPGLARYEQYF
TRBJ2-7,TRBD2,TRBV4-2,once,TGTGCCAGCAGCCTACTAGCGGGAGGCCAATCTAGGAGCTCCTACGAGCAGTACTTC,CASSLLAGGQSRSSYEQYF
TRBJ1-1,-,TRBV10-2,-,TGCGCCAGCAGTGAGGTGGGCGGTGGCAGGGCCACTGAAGCTTTCTTT,CASSEVGGGRATEAFF
TRBJ2-7,-,TRBV28,-,TGTGCCAGCAGTTCGATGGTCCCCTACGAGCAGTACTTC,CASSSMVPYEQYF
TRBJ1-2,TRBD1,TRBV19,-,TGTGCCAGTAATGACAGGGGAATTGGCTACACCTTC,CASNDRGIGYTF
TRBJ2-4,-,TRBV28,once,TGTGCCAGCAGTTTAGGCGTCAGGGAGAACATTCAGTACTTC,CASSLGVRENIQYF
TRBJ2-1,-,TRBV2,-,TGTGCCAGCAGTGACCCGGAACACTCCTACAATGAGCAGTTCTTC,CASSDPEHSYNEQFF
TRBJ2-7,TRBD2,TRBV30,-,TGTGCCTGGGTACTAGCGGGAGCATCCTACGAGCAGTACTTC,CAWVLAGASYEQYF
TRBJ1-1,-,TRBV6-5,-,TGTGCCAGCAGTTACGGACAGCACCTATTGAACACTGAAGCTTTCTTT,CASSYGQHLLNTEAFF